Presented here are 8 T cell receptor beta chains from one specimen sequenced in a study of shared clonotypes between healthy human individuals. Selected positively for CCR7 and CD45RO-negative, naive CD8 cells excluded terminally differentiated effector memory CD45RA+ cells. Assay used: immunoSEQ multiplex PCR; TCRdb lists only in-frame clones, some missing. The sample yields about 2.1 million clones, 85% to 95% seen once. Sequenced sample: naive CD8+ T cells from PBMCs. Every receptor here comes from a man between 18 and 35 years old in good health. Some clones in this sample may be carry-over from other donors' samples.

The chain carries TRBV6-6 and TRBJ2-7, with a possible D match to TRBD1 (6 bases). CDR1 is MNHNY, CDR2 SVGAGI, per germline (reference sequence). V dropped 6 bases and J dropped 2 bases, with 11 bases sitting between them. The CDR3 contains 13 residues. The chain's CDR3 is CASRQGIAYEQYF. CDR3 in DNA: TGTGCCAGCAGACAGGGTATCGCCTACGAGCAGTACTTC.

V and J are TRBV7-9 and TRBJ2-3, with 10 bases fitting TRBD1. The V segment lost 4 bases and the J segment 6 bases; nucleotides outside the gene matches: 10. This CDR3 has 16 residues. Germline CDR1 reads SEHNR; CDR2 reads FQNEAQ (reference sequence). As DNA, the CDR3 is TGTGCCAGCAGCTCCACGGGGGACAGGGGTCGCGATACGCAGTATTTT. Translating it yields CASSSTGDRGRDTQYF. Full variable domain (outside the CDR3, taken from reference TRBV7-9 and TRBJ2-3): DTGVSQNPRHKITKRGQNVTFRCDPISEHNRLYWYRQTLGQGPEFLTYFQNEAQLEKSRLLSDRFSAERPKGSFSTLEIQRTEQGDSAMYLCASSSTGDRGRDTQYFGPGTRLTVL.

This rearrangement joins TRBV27 to TRBJ2-7, with 8 positions matching TRBD2. Germline assignment: CDR1 MNHEY and CDR2 SMNVEV (reference sequence). The CDR3 consists of 15 residues. The V and J ends lost 1 base and 5 bases, in that order; junction bases with no gene match: 7. CDR3 nucleotide sequence: TGTGCCAGCAGTTTATTGCCCGGGAGGGGGGACGAGCAGTACTTC. Its translation: CASSLLPGRGDEQYF.

V gene TRBV5-6 combines with J gene TRBJ1-2; a weak D match, TRBD1 (5 bases). The CDR3 extends over 16 amino acids. V shed 0 bases and J shed 4 bases, with 16 bases lying between them. The germline V gene encodes CDR1 SGHDT and CDR2 YYEEEE. Here the CDR3 DNA reads TGTGCCAGCAGCTTGGGGGGAGCAGGGAGCTTCTATGGCTACACCTTC. Residues: CASSLGGAGSFYGYTF.

The chain uses TRBV5-4 and TRBJ2-5; D is unresolved. The V end lost 3 bases, the J end lost 1 base, and 13 bases lay between the germline ends. Germline CDR1 is SGHNT and CDR2 is YYREEE (reference sequence). The CDR3 is made up of 15 amino acids. The CDR3 region is CASSSHGQFQETQYF. The DNA for the CDR3 is TGTGCCAGCAGCTCACATGGTCAGTTCCAAGAGACCCAGTACTTC.

The CDR3 DNA reads TGTGCCAGCAGCAGGCAAGTTGGAGGGGAGCTGTTTTTT. This gives the protein CASSRQVGGELFF. V and J are TRBV7-3 and TRBJ2-2; unclear D gene. The CDR3 contains 13 residues. V was shortened by 5 bases and J by 8 bases, with 12 bases between the two germline ends. The germline gives CDR1 SGHTA, CDR2 FQGTGA.

With regard to this clone: The same CDR3 arises from other DNA sequences in this sample as well. The chain employs TRBV28 and TRBJ1-1; the D is unclear. V gave up 5 bases and J gave up 3 bases, with 4 bases separating them. Per the germline V gene, CDR1 is MDHEN and CDR2 is SYDVKM. The CDR3 contains 11 residues. CDR3 nucleotides: TGTGCCAGCAGTCCTCACACTGAAGCTTTCTTT. Its translation is CASSPHTEAFF.

Comment on this clone: Different DNA sequences within this sample yield the same CDR3. The V and J genes are TRBV7-8 and TRBJ2-7; D unclear. Trimming removed 5 bases at V and 4 bases at J, with 6 bases between. Germline CDR1 reads SGHVS; CDR2 reads FQNEAQ. This CDR3 region has 11 residues. CDR3 nucleotide sequence: TGTGCCAGCAGCCCCGGTTACGAGCAGTACTTC. Protein sequence: CASSPGYEQYF. Looking up the rest from reference TRBV7-8 and TRBJ2-7 gives the full variable domain: GAGVSQSPRYKVAKRGQDVALRCDPISGHVSLFWYQQALGQGPEFLTYFQNEAQLDKSGLPSDRFFAERPEGSVSTLKIQRTQQEDSAVYLCASSPGYEQYFGPGTRLTVT.